This passage covers 28 T cell receptor beta chains from one sample sequenced in a study of shared clonotypes between healthy human individuals. The data were produced by immunoSEQ multiplex PCR, yet TCRdb's version contains in-frame clones alone and is incomplete. This sample has fewer than 400,000 clones, with approximately 74% found just once. Sequencing was carried out using memory CD4+ T cells sorted from blood. Subset indicated: CD45RA-negative fraction. The source of these receptors is a man aged 25 to 40 in good health.

The chain uses TRBV10-2 and TRBJ2-7, with D perhaps TRBD2 (6 bases). Trimming stripped 3 bases from V and 3 bases from J, with 12 bases between. The CDR3 is made up of 14 amino acids. In germline, CDR1 is WSHSY, CDR2 SAAADI. The CDR3 protein is CASSEGTELYEQYF. The DNA of the CDR3 is TGCGCCAGCAGTGAAGGGACTGAGCTCTACGAGCAGTACTTC.

V is TRBV19 and J is TRBJ2-1; no clear D gene. Trimming stripped 8 bases from V and 10 bases from J, with 12 bases between. Germline V gives CDR1 LNHDA, CDR2 SQIVND (reference sequence). The length of the CDR3 is 11 residues. CDR3 DNA: TGTGCCAGTGTTCAGTTTTCGGAGCAGTTCTTC. Its translation: CASVQFSEQFF.

For this clone: The junction does not match germline at one end; this may be a read error. V gene TRBV5-1 combines with J gene TRBJ1-4; TRBD1 is a possible D gene (5 bases). CDR1 and CDR2 (germline): SGHRS, YFSETQ. The CDR3 covers 13 residues. The CDR3 bases are TGCGCCAGCAGCGCCCAGGGAAGTGAAAAACTGCTTTTT. Its translation is CASSAQGSEKLLF.

V usage is TRBV6-1 and J usage is TRBJ2-7; tentatively, D is TRBD1 (5 bases). This CDR3 has 14 residues. Germline V lookup: CDR1 MNHNS, CDR2 SASEGT. V dropped 2 bases and J dropped 9 bases, with 17 bases sitting between them. The CDR3 bases are TGTGCCAGCAGTGAAAAGGAAAGGGGCCCCCGGCAGTACTTC. The encoded protein is CASSEKERGPRQYF.

The table lists this clone with a few counts. The chain couples TRBV7-8 to TRBJ2-5; 8 bases are shared with TRBD1. This CDR3 is 14 amino acids long. The ends lost 4 bases at V and 13 bases at J; junction bases unmatched: 14. Germline CDR1 is SGHVS and CDR2 is FQNEAQ. This chain's CDR3 is CASSSTRTGLDLYF. In nucleotides, the CDR3 is TGTGCCAGCAGCTCAACCCGGACAGGGCTCGATTTGTACTTC.

This chain joins TRBV5-4 and TRBJ2-7, with 11 bases lining up with TRBD2. V shed 3 bases, J shed 6 bases, and the junction held 8 bases outside the gene matches. CDR1 and CDR2 (germline): SGHNT, YYREEE (reference sequence). The CDR3 length is 15 residues. CDR3 nucleotide sequence: TGTGCCAGCAGCTCGTTAGCGGGAGGGGACTCCGAGCAGTACTTC. Residues: CASSSLAGGDSEQYF.

The chain couples TRBV29-1 to TRBJ2-2; maybe TRBD2 (6 bases). The V gene lost 4 bases and the J gene lost 2 bases, with 11 bases spanning the gap. The CDR3 loop spans 14 amino acids. Germline loops: CDR1 SQVTM, CDR2 ANQGSEA. CDR3 sequence (DNA): TGCAGCGTTGCTCAGCGGGTCAACACCGGGGAGCTGTTTTTT. This encodes CSVAQRVNTGELFF.

This clone was observed a few times. Within the sample, other DNA sequences also encode this same CDR3. The chain combines TRBV10-3 with TRBJ2-1; 7 bases align to TRBD2. The CDR3 covers 13 residues. V lost 4 bases and J lost 5; bases outside the gene matches: 2. The germline V gene has CDR1 ENHRY and CDR2 SYGVKD. The CDR3 here is CAISGLADNEQFF. CDR3 DNA: TGTGCCATCAGTGGGCTAGCGGACAATGAGCAGTTCTTC.

The chain joins TRBV7-9 to TRBJ2-1; a weak D match, TRBD2 (6 bases). The V end was cut by 2 bases, the J end by 9 bases, with 11 bases between. Per germline, CDR1 SEHNR and CDR2 FQNEAQ (reference sequence). The CDR3 length is 13 residues. CDR3 region: CASSLLTAGEQFF. The CDR3 bases are TGTGCCAGCAGCTTACTCACAGCGGGTGAGCAGTTCTTC.

CDR3 coding DNA: TGCGCCAGCAGTGAGGTGTTAGGTGGGTACAATGAGCAGTTCTTC. Its translation is CASSEVLGGYNEQFF. The genes are TRBV10-1 and TRBJ2-1; D gene unclear. The germline V gene has CDR1 WNHNN and CDR2 SYGVQD (reference sequence). The CDR3 is 15 residues long. V was cut by 2 bases and J by 4 bases, with 12 bases left in between.

This rearrangement joins TRBV5-1 to TRBJ2-3, with D perhaps TRBD1 (6 bases). Germline CDR1 and CDR2: SGHRS and YFSETQ. The V gene lost 0 bases and the J gene lost 3 bases, with 14 bases spanning the gap. The CDR3 has 16 residues. Written as DNA, the CDR3 is TGCGCCAGCAGCTTGGCCGCAATGACAGGAACAGATACGCAGTATTTT. It is translated as CASSLAAMTGTDTQYF.

The CDR3 is CASSPIASFDEQYF. Here the CDR3 DNA reads TGTGCCAGCTCACCCATCGCAAGTTTTGATGAGCAGTACTTC. The chain carries TRBV18 and TRBJ2-7; D not certain. There are 14 residues in the CDR3. Germline V lookup: CDR1 KGHSH, CDR2 LQKENI. The ends were cut back, 3 bases at V and 7 bases at J, with 16 bases in the middle.

The rearrangement uses TRBV6-6 and TRBJ2-7; D unresolved. CDR3 size: 11 residues. Germline lookup yields CDR1 MNHNY and CDR2 SVGAGI (reference sequence). Trimming removed 6 bases at V and 3 bases at J, with 6 bases between. The CDR3: CASSLFYEQYF. The CDR3 DNA reads TGTGCCAGCAGCCTATTCTACGAGCAGTACTTC.

The chain recombines TRBV6-1 with TRBJ2-7; a possible D gene is TRBD1 (6 bases). Germline V gene sequence: CDR1 MNHNS, CDR2 SASEGT. Trimming stripped 5 bases from V and 4 bases from J, with 18 bases between. This CDR3 has 15 residues. CDR3 bases: TGTGCCAGCAGTTTTATCACGGGACAAAGTTACGAGCAGTACTTC. Its translation is CASSFITGQSYEQYF.

The rearrangement uses TRBV23-1 and TRBJ2-7; D is possibly TRBD1 (6 bases). TRBV23-1 is an ORF; its function is uncertain. The CDR3 contains 15 residues. V was trimmed by 9 bases and J by 0 bases, leaving 18 bases between them. The DNA for the CDR3 is TGCGCCAGAATTAGACAGGCCCCCTACTCCTACGAGCAGTACTTC. Encoded protein: CARIRQAPYSYEQYF.

This sequence joins TRBV19 and TRBJ2-3, with a weak D call TRBD1 (6 bases). Germline V gene sequence: CDR1 LNHDA, CDR2 SQIVND (reference sequence). V gave up 4 bases and J gave up 6 bases, with 11 bases separating them. The CDR3 is 13 residues long. CDR3 in DNA: TGTGCCAGTAGTAAGGACAGTTCGGATACGCAGTATTTT. Residues: CASSKDSSDTQYF.

This clone was detected only a few times. Other DNA sequences in this sample translate to the same CDR3. The gene calls are TRBV2 and TRBJ1-1, with D unclear. Germline V gene data show CDR1 as SNHLY and CDR2 as FYNNEI. V was trimmed by 2 bases and J by 1 base, leaving 8 bases between them. The CDR3 runs to 14 residues. In DNA, the CDR3 is TGTGCCAGCAGTGAAAGTTGGGGGAACACTGAAGCTTTCTTT. Translating gives CASSESWGNTEAFF.

The chain carries TRBV11-2 and TRBJ2-5; D possibly corresponds to TRBD2 (6 bases). This CDR3 has 14 residues. Trimming removed 7 bases at V and 1 base at J, with 13 bases between. CDR1 is SGHAT and CDR2 is FQNNGV in the germline V gene. As DNA, the CDR3 is TGTGCCAGCAAAACCGGGACTCTCCAAGAGACCCAGTACTTC. It is translated as CASKTGTLQETQYF.

The chain has TRBV2 and TRBJ2-7, with 14 bases fitting TRBD2. Germline values: CDR1 SNHLY, CDR2 FYNNEI. The CDR3 spans 15 residues. The trim removed 10 bases at V and 0 bases at J, leaving 5 bases unmatched. This CDR3 is CATGLAGGNSYEQYF. Written as DNA, the CDR3 is TGTGCCACCGGACTAGCGGGAGGCAACTCCTACGAGCAGTACTTC.

V and J are TRBV6-5 and TRBJ2-2, with 8 bases aligning to TRBD1. The CDR3 loop spans 13 amino acids. Germline lookup yields CDR1 MNHEY and CDR2 SVGAGI. V dropped 5 bases and J dropped 8; count of bases not matched to a gene: 4. The CDR3 protein is CASSNDRGGELFF. CDR3 coding DNA: TGTGCCAGCAGTAACGACAGGGGAGGGGAGCTGTTTTTT.

This clone was seen just once. This chain's CDR3 is CASSEAPGGQPQHF. The CDR3 nucleotides are TGTGCCAGCAGCGAGGCCCCTGGGGGTCAGCCCCAGCATTTT. The chain joins TRBV9 to TRBJ1-5, with TRBD1 as a possible D gene (5 bases). CDR1 and CDR2 from the germline V gene are SGDLS and YYNGEE. V was shortened by 3 bases and J by 6 bases, with 13 bases between the two germline ends. The length of the CDR3 is 14 residues.

The chain joins TRBV2 to TRBJ1-3; a weak D match, TRBD1 (6 bases). CDR1 SNHLY and CDR2 FYNNEI come from the germline V gene. The CDR3 extends over 14 amino acids. Between the trimmed V and J ends, which lost 6 bases and 3 bases, there was a span of 12 bases. The CDR3 nucleotides read TGTGCCAGCAGGGACACAGGGATTGGAAACACCATATATTTT. Protein sequence: CASRDTGIGNTIYF.

The count of this clone is one. DNA for the CDR3: TGTGCCAGCAGCTTGGGACCAGGGGAGGGAGAGCAGTACTTC. Protein product: CASSLGPGEGEQYF. The V and J genes are TRBV5-5 and TRBJ2-7; a possible D gene is TRBD2 (7 bases). Germline values: CDR1 SGHKS, CDR2 YYEKEE (reference sequence). CDR3 length equals 14 residues. The germline V and J ends were trimmed by 0 bases and 7 bases, with 14 bases remaining between them.

The rearrangement joins TRBV28 to TRBJ2-3; 7 nucleotides line up with TRBD2. Germline V gene sequence: CDR1 MDHEN, CDR2 SYDVKM. CDR3 length: 15 amino acids. Trimming cost V 4 bases and J 1 base; bases outside gene matches: 5. This chain's CDR3 is CASSSHGGGTDTQYF. In DNA, the CDR3 is TGTGCCAGCAGTTCCCATGGGGGGGGCACAGATACGCAGTATTTT.

The chain has TRBV6-5 and TRBJ2-5; the D gene is possibly TRBD1 (6 bases). The CDR3 totals 14 residues. V lost 7 bases to trimming and J lost 1 base, with 13 bases between them. The germline V gene has CDR1 MNHEY and CDR2 SVGAGI. CDR3 sequence (DNA): TGTGCCAGCAATCCGACAGGTCCCCAAGAGACCCAGTACTTC. Protein sequence: CASNPTGPQETQYF.

A single count supports this clone. V and J are TRBV7-7 and TRBJ2-1; D ambiguous. V lost 5 bases and J lost 4, with 12 bases in between. Germline CDR1 reads SSHAT; CDR2 reads FNYEAQ (reference sequence). This CDR3 contains 14 residues. CDR3 sequence (DNA): TGTGCCAGCAGCCGCCTTCAGGAGTACAATGAGCAGTTCTTC. It yields the protein CASSRLQEYNEQFF.

The chain carries TRBV6-1 and TRBJ2-7; D remains unclear. The CDR3 length is 14 residues. Trimming removed 4 bases at V and 5 bases at J, with 15 bases between. Germline CDR1 reads MNHNS; CDR2 reads SASEGT. The CDR3 DNA follows: TGTGCCAGCAGTGGCCTCCTTAGCAGCCACGAGCAGTACTTC. Residues: CASSGLLSSHEQYF.

The rearrangement links TRBV5-5 to TRBJ1-1; a weak D match, TRBD1 (6 bases). The V end was cut by 0 bases, the J end by 4 bases, with 16 bases between. Germline V gene data show CDR1 as SGHKS and CDR2 as YYEKEE (reference sequence). There are 16 residues in the CDR3. CDR3: CASSLETGEWGTEAFF. The CDR3 region has the DNA TGTGCCAGCAGCTTGGAGACAGGAGAGTGGGGCACTGAAGCTTTCTTT.